This TCR beta chain was recovered during a study of OX40 agonist ivuxolimab in advanced cancers. Some background on the complete study: Ivuxolimab was an agonistic, fully human IgG2 monoclonal antibody directed against OX40 (CD134), a costimulatory receptor. Prior anti-PD-1, anti-PD-L1 or anti-CTLA-4 therapy was permitted, and 40% to 50% of dose-escalation patients had received checkpoint inhibitors. Intravenous ivuxolimab was administered to patients every 2 weeks at six dose levels: 0.01, 0.1, 0.3, 1.5, 3 and 10 mg/kg. Of the approximately 50 patients in dose escalation, about 20 had hepatocellular carcinoma, around 15 had melanoma, 9 had renal cell carcinoma and 9 had head and neck cancer. Partial responses occurred in three dose-escalation patients, of whom one had hepatocellular carcinoma and two had cutaneous melanoma. The paper covers the monotherapy dose-escalation part of the phase I ivuxolimab trial, which included N = 52 patients. The purpose of peripheral TCRbeta sequencing was to test whether ivuxolimab changed TCR sequence diversity and led to clonal T-cell expansion. In the dose-escalation cohort, 65% to 90% of patients were male, and the mean age was roughly 60 years, with a range of about 23 to 80.

Of note for this clone: No cognate antigen has been identified for it. No much larger clonotype is one base removed from it; base qualities were not supplied.

The trial excluded patients who had a history of autoimmune disease or who were on systemic immunosuppression. Peripheral blood for TCR sequencing was collected from all dose cohorts at baseline, on cycle 4 day 1, and on cycle 7 day 1. The samples were drawn from a first-in-human, open-label, multicenter phase I dose-escalation trial of ivuxolimab. The trial enrolled adults with locally advanced or metastatic head and neck squamous cell, hepatocellular, melanoma or renal cell carcinoma. Before TCR sequencing, CD4+ T cells and CD8+ T cells from peripheral blood were sorted into separate populations. Findings and caveats that apply to the study as a whole: Clonal expansion of both CD4+ and CD8+ blood T cells was observed from baseline to week 6 at doses 0.1 to 3.0 mg/kg. In partial responders in the 0.1-3.0 mg/kg groups, normalized peripheral clonal expansion was found to be among the lowest, especially among CD8+ T cells. After ivuxolimab, expanded clones were on average more numerous among CD8+ T cells than among CD4+ T cells. The antigen specificity of the peripheral T cells that underwent clonal expansion was not determined. Low levels of normalized T-cell clonal expansion were also seen in some patients who did not respond.

For sequencing of the TCRbeta CDR3 region, genomic DNA was extracted from the sorted cells. TCRbeta CDR3 regions were sequenced using the immunoSEQ Assay. TCRdb carries this immuneACCESS record with in-frame sequences only. Its versions omit some clonotypes, under half of them owing to an unresolved V gene in the studies checked, with the rest unexplained. Present in this sample are around 77,000 clones, 75% to 85% of which were seen just once. Clones ranked in the top ten supply about 5.4% of the sample. The source was CD4+ or CD8+ T cells sorted from blood, collected in a trial of the OX40 agonist ivuxolimab. This receptor was taken from an adult with an advanced solid tumor such as melanoma, head and neck, liver or kidney cancer.

The CDR3 has the sequence CASSSRTGGERVLFF. The DNA sequence is given as TGTGCCAGCAGTTCGCGGACAGGGGGAGAGAGGGTGCTGTTTTTT. The chain is made from TRBV28 and TRBJ2-2; 10 of the junction bases match TRBD1. V loses 4 bases at its end and J loses 13 bases; junction bases beyond the gene matches: 12. The CDR3 numbers 15 residues from cysteine through phenylalanine. Only the CDR3 region is kept as DNA, spanning 45 bases read in frame from base 1. Via the germline V gene, CDR1 is MDHEN and CDR2 SYDVKM.